What follows are 6 T cell receptor beta chains derived from one specimen sequenced in a study of blood T cell repertoires in COVID-19. The table came from immunoSEQ multiplex PCR; TCRdb's copy has only in-frame clones and leaves some out. The repertoire consists of 650,000 to 800,000 clones, with just under 90% occurring once and the leading ten covering about 0.24%. The sample taken for sequencing was peripheral blood. These receptors all come from a young woman with acute or convalescent COVID-19.

The chain links TRBV24-1 to TRBJ2-3, with D unclear. The CDR3 covers 14 residues. Trimming stripped 4 bases from V and 4 bases from J, with 11 bases between. Germline V lookup: CDR1 KGHDR, CDR2 SFDVKD. CDR3 DNA: TGTGCCACCAGTGACTTAGAGTACCCAGATACGCAGTATTTT. Translation gives CATSDLEYPDTQYF.

Details on this clone: The junction does not match germline at one end; this may be a read error. The rearrangement links TRBV7-2 to TRBJ2-6, with 12 bases that match TRBD2. The germline CDR1 and CDR2 sequences are SGHTA and FQGNSA. The CDR3 is 14 residues long. CDR3 residues: CASSPTGLAGPRAF. As DNA, the CDR3 is TGTGCCAGCAGCCCCACGGGACTAGCGGGCCCTAGGGCTTTC.

V is TRBV28 and J is TRBJ1-2, with 9 bases that match TRBD1. The CDR3 covers 14 residues. The germline V gene encodes CDR1 MDHEN and CDR2 SYDVKM. The J segment lost 4 bases and the V segment lost 5 bases, leaving 5 bases of the junction unmatched. This CDR3 is CASSLPGQGYGYTF. Here the CDR3 DNA reads TGTGCCAGCAGTCTCCCGGGACAGGGCTATGGCTACACCTTC.

The genes are TRBV5-1 and TRBJ2-5; weak D call: TRBD1 (5 bases). V was cut by 2 bases and J by 2 bases, with 10 bases left in between. The CDR3 runs 14 residues. Germline V CDR1 and CDR2: SGHRS, YFSETQ. Here the CDR3 DNA reads TGCGCCAGCAGCTTAGGGGTCAGACAAGAGACCCAGTACTTC. Translating it yields CASSLGVRQETQYF.

The chain links TRBV9 to TRBJ2-2; perhaps TRBD2 as D (6 bases). Trimming took off 4 bases at V and 5 bases at J, with 15 bases between the two ends. CDR1 and CDR2 from the germline V gene are SGDLS and YYNGEE. The CDR3 consists of 15 residues. CDR3 bases: TGTGCCAGCAGCCCAACGGGCGGGGTGACCGGGGAGCTGTTTTTT. Translated, it gives CASSPTGGVTGELFF.

The rearrangement joins TRBV30 to TRBJ2-1; 9 nucleotides line up with TRBD1. This CDR3 contains 14 residues. Germline trimming cut 3 bases from V and 7 bases from J; bases unmatched to any gene: 7. The germline CDR1 and CDR2 sequences are GTSNPN and SVGIG (reference sequence). The CDR3 DNA is TGTGCCTGGAGCCTGACAGGGGGGGGGAATGAGCAGTTCTTC. Its translation is CAWSLTGGGNEQFF.